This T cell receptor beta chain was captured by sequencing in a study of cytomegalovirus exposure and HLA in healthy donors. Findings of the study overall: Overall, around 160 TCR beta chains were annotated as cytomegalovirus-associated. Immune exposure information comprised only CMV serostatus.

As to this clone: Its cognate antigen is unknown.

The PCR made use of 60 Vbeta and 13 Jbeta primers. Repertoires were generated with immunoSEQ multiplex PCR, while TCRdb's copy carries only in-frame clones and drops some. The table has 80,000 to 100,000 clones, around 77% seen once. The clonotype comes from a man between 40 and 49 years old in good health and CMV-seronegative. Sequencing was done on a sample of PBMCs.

This chain's CDR3 is CASSQDVWSGGNNEQFF. Here the CDR3 DNA reads TGTGCCAGCAGCCAAGATGTCTGGAGCGGGGGGAACAATGAGCAGTTCTTC. V usage is TRBV4-2 and J usage is TRBJ2-1; TRBD2 matches at 9 bases. The ends lost 0 bases at V and 5 bases at J; junction bases unmatched: 8. The CDR3 runs 17 residues. Germline V CDR1 and CDR2: LGHNA, YNFKEQ.